These 23 T cell receptor beta chains were sequenced from one sample in a study of cytomegalovirus exposure and HLA in healthy donors. Assay used: immunoSEQ multiplex PCR; TCRdb lists only in-frame clones, some missing. The sample includes 250,000 to 300,000 clones, roughly 90% seen only once; the top ten take under 0.45%. Sequencing input: PBMCs. These receptor sequences come from a woman aged 18-29 years in good health and CMV-seronegative.

The chain links TRBV28 to TRBJ2-3, with TRBD1 matching over 10 bases. Germline loops: CDR1 MDHEN, CDR2 SYDVKM. The CDR3 covers 13 residues. V was clipped by 3 bases and J by 8 bases; unmatched bases: 2. The DNA for the CDR3 is TGTGCCAGCAGTTTGACAGGGGGCGGTACGCAGTATTTT. This sequence encodes CASSLTGGGTQYF.

V is TRBV28 and J is TRBJ1-1, with D maybe TRBD1 (6 bases). The CDR3 length is 14 residues. CDR1 is MDHEN, CDR2 SYDVKM, per germline. V shed 1 base and J shed 1 base, with 7 bases lying between them. CDR3 DNA sequence: TGTGCCAGCAGTTTATACAGGGCGAACACTGAAGCTTTCTTT. Amino acids: CASSLYRANTEAFF.

This chain links TRBV7-6 with TRBJ2-1; 11 nucleotides align to TRBD1. Germline CDR1 reads SGHVS; CDR2 reads FNYEAQ. After removal of 4 bases from V and 7 bases from J, the junction contained 6 bases not matched to a gene. The CDR3 sequence is 15 residues long. CDR3 amino acids: CASSSDRGQINEQFF. The DNA of the CDR3 is TGTGCCAGCAGCTCGGACAGGGGGCAAATAAATGAGCAGTTCTTC.

The chain employs TRBV4-2 and TRBJ2-2, with 9 bases lining up with TRBD1. This CDR3 region has 16 residues. Trimming took 2 bases from V and 4 from J; bases not matched to a gene: 5. Germline CDR1 reads LGHNA; CDR2 reads YNFKEQ. The CDR3 DNA follows: TGTGCCAGCAGCCAAAACAGGGGGCGGTCCACCGGGGAGCTGTTTTTT. It specifies CASSQNRGRSTGELFF.

The gene calls are TRBV10-3 and TRBJ2-7; 11 bases are a match to TRBD1. The CDR3 is made up of 15 amino acids. After removal of 6 bases from V and 3 bases from J, the junction contained 7 bases not matched to a gene. Germline assignment: CDR1 ENHRY and CDR2 SYGVKD. The CDR3 bases are TGTGCCATCAGGCCCGGACAGGGGGCTTACTACGAGCAGTACGTC. This gives the protein CAIRPGQGAYYEQYV.

V is TRBV7-2 and J is TRBJ2-7, with 7 nucleotides matching TRBD2. This CDR3 contains 15 residues. Trimming cost V 1 base and J 6 bases; bases outside gene matches: 9. Germline V gene lookup returns CDR1 SGHTA and CDR2 FQGNSA. CDR3 sequence reads: CASSLGGGISAEQYF. DNA for the CDR3: TGTGCCAGCAGCTTAGGCGGGGGTATCTCGGCCGAGCAGTACTTC.

J is TRBJ2-5 and V is TRBV11-2, with unresolved D. Trimming shortened V by 5 bases and J by 1 base, and 11 bases separated the two germline ends. Germline V CDR1 and CDR2: SGHAT, FQNNGV. The CDR3 totals 14 residues. The chain's CDR3 is CASSPPERQETQYF. CDR3 DNA sequence: TGTGCCAGCAGCCCCCCCGAGCGCCAAGAGACCCAGTACTTC.

The chain carries TRBV28 and TRBJ2-5; TRBD2 matches at 7 bases. The V segment lost 3 bases and the J segment 8 bases; nucleotides outside the gene matches: 6. This CDR3 region has 13 residues. Germline-derived CDR1 and CDR2 are MDHEN and SYDVKM. Here the CDR3 DNA reads TGTGCCAGCAGTTTCGGGGGAGGGGAAACCCAGTACTTC. It translates to CASSFGGGETQYF.

This clone was seen just once. The chain employs TRBV2 and TRBJ1-5; D ambiguous. The germline V and J ends were trimmed by 5 bases and 5 bases, with 7 bases remaining between them. From germline, CDR1 is SNHLY and CDR2 FYNNEI. The CDR3 length is 12 residues. The CDR3 sequence is CASSPPYQPQHF. Here the CDR3 DNA reads TGTGCCAGCAGTCCCCCATATCAGCCCCAGCATTTT.

The J gene is TRBJ1-2, the V gene TRBV11-2, with no clear D. In germline, CDR1 is SGHAT, CDR2 FQNNGV. V shed 1 base and J shed 2 bases, with 17 bases lying between them. The CDR3 is made up of 17 amino acids. The DNA of the CDR3 is TGTGCCAGCAGCTTAGGATTGGCAGCCGACGGGAACTATGGCTACACCTTC. It specifies CASSLGLAADGNYGYTF.

The rearrangement uses TRBV30 and TRBJ1-1; no clear D. Deletions cut 2 bases from V and 6 bases from J, with 10 bases between. CDR1 and CDR2 from the germline V gene are GTSNPN and SVGIG (reference sequence). This CDR3 contains 12 residues. CDR3 loop: CAWSPAKAEAFF. The CDR3 nucleotides are TGTGCCTGGAGTCCAGCGAAAGCTGAAGCTTTCTTT.

This sequence joins TRBV5-1 and TRBJ2-5; D unresolved. V dropped 0 bases and J dropped 4 bases, with 7 bases sitting between them. The germline V gene has CDR1 SGHRS and CDR2 YFSETQ. This CDR3 comprises 13 residues. Written as DNA, the CDR3 is TGCGCCAGCAGCTTGGCCTCTCCAGAGACCCAGTACTTC. Its protein is CASSLASPETQYF. Variable domain in full (rest from reference TRBV5-1 and TRBJ2-5): KAGVTQTPRYLIKTRGQQVTLSCSPISGHRSVSWYQQTPGQGLQFLFEYFSETQRNKGNFPGRFSGRQFSNSRSEMNVSTLELGDSALYLCASSLASPETQYFGPGTRLLVL.

The rearrangement links TRBV19 to TRBJ1-5, with TRBD1 matching over 7 bases. This CDR3 is 15 amino acids long. The trim removed 6 bases at V and 0 bases at J, leaving 5 bases unmatched. CDR1 and CDR2 (germline): LNHDA, SQIVND (reference sequence). This CDR3 reads CASRSGGNSNQPQHF. The CDR3, as DNA: TGTGCCAGTAGGTCAGGGGGTAATAGCAATCAGCCCCAGCATTTT.

The chain combines TRBV6-1 with TRBJ1-5; D not certain. The CDR3 consists of 16 residues. V was shortened by 1 base and J by 2 bases, with 12 bases between the two germline ends. Per the germline V gene, CDR1 is MNHNS and CDR2 is SASEGT. The CDR3 loop reads CASSEVWEMGNQPQHF. For the CDR3, the DNA is TGTGCCAGCAGTGAAGTATGGGAGATGGGCAATCAGCCCCAGCATTTT.

CDR3 residues: CASRHRYNEQFF. Written as DNA, the CDR3 is TGTGCCAGCCGTCACAGGTACAATGAGCAGTTCTTC. The chain joins TRBV28 to TRBJ2-1, with D possibly TRBD1 on 5 matching bases. From germline, CDR1 is MDHEN and CDR2 SYDVKM. This CDR3 comprises 12 residues. Deletions cut 8 bases from V and 4 bases from J, with 9 bases between.

The V gene is TRBV19, the J gene TRBJ1-5; 7 positions agree with TRBD1. Germline V gene lookup returns CDR1 LNHDA and CDR2 SQIVND (reference sequence). V was pared by 8 bases and J by 3 bases, with 4 bases of the junction left unmatched. The CDR3 consists of 13 residues. Here the CDR3 reads CASGTANNQPQHF. CDR3 sequence (DNA): TGTGCCAGTGGGACAGCCAACAATCAGCCCCAGCATTTT.

This CDR3 reads CASSALQGVNTEAFF. CDR3 nucleotides: TGCGCCAGCAGCGCCTTACAGGGGGTGAACACTGAAGCTTTCTTT. The J gene is TRBJ1-1, the V gene TRBV5-1, with 8 bases matching TRBD1. V lost 4 bases, J lost 0 bases, and 5 bases stayed unmatched. Germline V lookup: CDR1 SGHRS, CDR2 YFSETQ. CDR3 size: 15 residues.

With respect to this clone: An end of the junction differs from the germline gene, which may be a read error. This rearrangement joins TRBV30 to TRBJ2-2; 7 positions agree with TRBD2. This CDR3 comprises 11 residues. Germline CDR1 and CDR2: GTSNPN and SVGIG (reference sequence). The CDR3 region has the DNA TGTGCCTGGAGTGTGGGAGGGGTGCTGTTTTTT. This translates into CAWSVGGVLFF.

The V gene is TRBV2, the J gene TRBJ2-6; D is uncertain. From germline, CDR1 is SNHLY and CDR2 FYNNEI. V lost 6 bases and J 3 bases, leaving 9 bases between the germline ends. The CDR3 spans 14 residues. CDR3 region: CASRGPGGANVLTF. As DNA, the CDR3 is TGTGCCAGCAGGGGTCCGGGTGGGGCCAACGTCCTGACTTTC. The complete variable domain, with remaining parts taken from reference TRBV2 and TRBJ2-6, reads EPEVTQTPSHQVTQMGQEVILRCVPISNHLYFYWYRQILGQKVEFLVSFYNNEISEKSEIFDDQFSVERPDGSNFTLKIRSTKLEDSAMYFCASRGPGGANVLTFGAGSRLTVL.

The chain uses TRBV20-1 and TRBJ2-7, with 7 bases matching TRBD1. Trimming removed 6 bases from V and 6 bases from J; junction bases left unmatched: 5. CDR1 and CDR2 from the germline V gene are DFQATT and SNEGSKA (reference sequence). The CDR3 runs to 11 residues. The CDR3 loop is CSATDRVEQYV. The DNA of the CDR3 is TGCAGTGCGACAGACAGGGTCGAGCAGTACGTC.

The genes are TRBV7-9 and TRBJ1-1; D is possibly TRBD1 (6 bases). The CDR3 extends over 15 amino acids. The germline gives CDR1 SEHNR, CDR2 FQNEAQ (reference sequence). The V gene lost 1 base and the J gene lost 5 bases, with 14 bases spanning the gap. The CDR3 sequence: CASSLGGGAETEAFF. DNA of the CDR3: TGTGCCAGCAGCTTAGGCGGGGGGGCGGAGACTGAAGCTTTCTTT.

The chain links TRBV5-6 to TRBJ2-7; TRBD1 matches 7 bases. The J segment lost 0 bases and the V segment lost 4 bases, leaving 10 bases of the junction unmatched. This CDR3 is 16 amino acids long. CDR1 and CDR2 (germline): SGHDT, YYEEEE. In DNA form, the CDR3 reads TGTGCCAGCAGCCTAACCGGGACAGAGAGCTCCTACGAGCAGTACGTC. This codes for CASSLTGTESSYEQYV.

The J gene is TRBJ2-6, the V gene TRBV2; TRBD1 aligns across 9 bases. The CDR3 totals 18 residues. V lost 6 bases and J lost 0; bases outside the gene matches: 9. Germline V CDR1 and CDR2: SNHLY, FYNNEI. CDR3 in amino acids: CASRVQGAFFSGANVLTF. The CDR3 DNA is TGTGCCAGCAGAGTACAGGGGGCTTTCTTCTCTGGGGCCAACGTCCTGACTTTC.